This TCR delta chain was sequenced for a study of γδ T cells in repeated Plasmodium falciparum infection. The study's findings and limits: Vgamma9/Vdelta2+ repertoires stayed stably polyclonal over time and infection. In Vdelta2-negative, largely Vdelta1+, gammadelta repertoires, repeated controlled infections appeared to drive clonal selection waves. One small rural Malian village, predominantly a single ethnic group, supplied the cohort.

Germline lookup yields CDR1 GEAIGNYY and CDR2 EKD. The CDR3 covers 19 residues. TCRdb re-processed the multiplex PCR reads using CATT. The data contain tens of thousands of delta-chain clones, less than 1% of them singletons. The sample holds a few counts of this clone. Its target is not known. This DNA's translation differs at residue 17 from TCRdb's protein, which comes from a much larger clone; a read error is likely, and the protein shown is translated from the DNA. Bulk repertoires came from Vgamma9/Vdelta2+ or Vdelta2-negative gammadelta T cells flow-sorted from PBMC. This sequence originates from a pool of human donors (malaria-infected and uninfected, not separated). The V gene corresponds to TRDV2; no J gene was called; TRDD3 reflects the table's D call only, with no check against the DNA. Sequenced sample: gamma-delta T cells from blood. CDR3 bases: TGTGCCTGTGACACCGTCAATCGGGGGGGGATACGTGACCCAGCACAACCCTTCTTT. Encoded protein: CACDTVNRGGIRDPAQPFF.